This paragraph reports one TCR beta chain. No antigen is known for it. The data are from a study of OX40 agonist ivuxolimab in advanced cancers. Study details: Mean age approximately 59 years, range roughly 20 to 85; roughly 82% male.

TCRdb keeps only in-frame clones here, not all; method: immunoSEQ multiplex PCR. The repertoire includes about 77,000 clones, 87% of them detected once, and 6.2% sits in the top ten. General study findings and limits: Compared with CD4+, CD8+ T cells on average had more expanded clones.

V was shortened by 4 bases and J by 1 base, with 7 bases between the two germline ends. CDR3 length: 14 amino acids. Germline-derived CDR1 and CDR2 are SGHTA and FQGTGA. V is TRBV7-3 and J is TRBJ2-2; a weak D match, TRBD1 (5 bases). The sample consisted of CD4+ or CD8+ T cells sorted from blood, taken in a trial of the OX40 agonist ivuxolimab. The clonotype comes from an adult with an advanced solid tumor such as melanoma, head and neck, liver or kidney cancer. The CDR3 DNA is TGTGCCAGCAGCTCTGGACAGAACACCGGGGAGCTGTTTTTT. Its protein product is CASSSGQNTGELFF.